These 10 T cell receptor beta chains originate from one sample sequenced in a study. One entry per CDR3 protein results from TCRdb running MiXCR on the 5' RACE reads. The sample lists fewer than 65,000 distinct CDR3 sequences; under 35% were seen once. The sample comprised tumor-infiltrating naive CD4+ T cells sorted from the breast tumor. Subset denoted: naive CD4+ T cells, CD4+CD45RA+CD25-. Receptors originate from a female donor with breast cancer.

The table lists this clonotype with many counts. The chain uses TRBV7-9 and TRBJ2-1; 7 bases agree with TRBD1. The CDR3 totals 14 residues. The germline V gene encodes CDR1 SEHNR and CDR2 FQNEAQ (reference sequence). Losses at the gene ends were 5 bases for V and 8 bases for J; bases not matched to a gene: 9. As DNA, the CDR3 is TGTGCCAGCAGCAAGGAAGACAGGGTCGATGAGCAGTTCTTC. As protein: CASSKEDRVDEQFF.

In this sample, this clonotype turned up a few times. The rearrangement uses TRBV29-1 and TRBJ1-1; tentative D call: TRBD1 (6 bases). Trimming stripped 2 bases from V and 10 bases from J, with 17 bases between. The CDR3 contains 13 residues. Germline V gene lookup returns CDR1 SQVTM and CDR2 ANQGSEA. The CDR3 DNA reads TGCAGCGTTGAAAAACGACAGGCTGGTGTAGCTTTCTTT. Residues: CSVEKRQAGVAFF.

This clonotype was counted ten times or more. The gene calls are TRBV5-1 and TRBJ1-1, with D possibly being TRBD1 (5 bases). Germline CDR1 SGHRS, CDR2 YFSETQ. This CDR3 is built from 13 residues. Trimming took off 7 bases at V and 0 bases at J, with 10 bases between the two ends. In nucleotides, the CDR3 is TGCGCCAGCCGAAGGACACTGAACACTGAAGCTTTCTTT. Protein: CASRRTLNTEAFF.

This clonotype has at least ten counts. The chain couples TRBV27 to TRBJ2-7; D not certain. The CDR3 spans 12 residues. V lost 5 bases, J lost 3 bases, and 8 bases lay in between. In germline, CDR1 is MNHEY, CDR2 SMNVEV (reference sequence). The CDR3 sequence: CASSRGSYEQYF. The CDR3 DNA reads as TGTGCCAGCAGTAGAGGTAGCTACGAGCAGTACTTC.

This clonotype came up many times. The V call is TRBV7-2, the J call TRBJ2-1, with D tentatively TRBD2 (5 bases). Germline values: CDR1 SGHTA, CDR2 FQGNSA. V was pared by 8 bases and J by 3 bases, with 11 bases between. This CDR3 region has 13 residues. The CDR3 DNA is TGTGCCAGCGGCCCTCGGGGCTACAATGAGCAGTTCTTC. It codes for CASGPRGYNEQFF.

This clonotype has only one observation. Since a much larger clone is just one base distant, this may be a read error. The chain has TRBV6-1 and TRBJ1-1; TRBD1 matches at 7 bases. This CDR3 is 14 amino acids long. Germline CDR1 reads MNHNS; CDR2 reads SASEGT. Trimming cost V 8 bases and J 3 bases; bases outside gene matches: 9. CDR3 nucleotide sequence: TGTGCCAGCTGCTTGACAGGGACGGACACTGAAGCTTTCTTT. It translates to CASCLTGTDTEAFF.

This sequence joins TRBV6-5 and TRBJ1-1; D is possibly TRBD1 (6 bases). Germline CDR1 is MNHEY and CDR2 is SVGAGI. With 0 bases removed from V and 7 bases from J, the gap between germline ends came to 21 bases. The CDR3 extends over 17 amino acids. The CDR3 region has the DNA TGTGCCAGCAGTTACTCGACCGGCGGGGGCCAGAACGGTGAAGCTTTCTTT. This sequence encodes CASSYSTGGGQNGEAFF.

This clonotype was seen only a few times. The chain combines TRBV12-3 or TRBV12-4 with TRBJ2-4, with TRBD1 matching 12 bases. The CDR3 contains 22 residues. Germline trimming cut 3 bases from V and 1 base from J; bases unmatched to any gene: 19. CDR3 DNA: TGTGCCAGCAGTTTCCGTGTGCCGGGACAGGGGGCGATGAAGACTGCCAAAAACATTCAGTACTTC. Translating gives CASSFRVPGQGAMKTAKNIQYF.

Concerning this clonotype: A much larger clone is a single base away; this may be a read error. V and J are TRBV6-2 or TRBV6-3 and TRBJ1-1; D is perhaps TRBD1 (5 bases). The germline V gene encodes CDR1 MNHEY and CDR2 SVGEGT. This CDR3 contains 13 residues. The CDR3 DNA reads as TGTGCCATCAGTCTAAGGGGGAACACTGAAGCTTTCTTT. This gives the protein CAISLRGNTEAFF.

This clonotype was counted only a few times. The rearrangement uses TRBV4-1 and TRBJ1-6; the D gene is possibly TRBD1 (5 bases). This CDR3 has 16 residues. Germline V lookup: CDR1 MGHRA, CDR2 YSYEKL. V was shortened by 1 base and J by 6 bases, with 13 bases between the two germline ends. CDR3 sequence: CASSQGGFLVNSPLHF. For the CDR3, the DNA is TGCGCCAGCAGCCAAGGGGGCTTCCTTGTTAATTCACCCCTCCACTTT.